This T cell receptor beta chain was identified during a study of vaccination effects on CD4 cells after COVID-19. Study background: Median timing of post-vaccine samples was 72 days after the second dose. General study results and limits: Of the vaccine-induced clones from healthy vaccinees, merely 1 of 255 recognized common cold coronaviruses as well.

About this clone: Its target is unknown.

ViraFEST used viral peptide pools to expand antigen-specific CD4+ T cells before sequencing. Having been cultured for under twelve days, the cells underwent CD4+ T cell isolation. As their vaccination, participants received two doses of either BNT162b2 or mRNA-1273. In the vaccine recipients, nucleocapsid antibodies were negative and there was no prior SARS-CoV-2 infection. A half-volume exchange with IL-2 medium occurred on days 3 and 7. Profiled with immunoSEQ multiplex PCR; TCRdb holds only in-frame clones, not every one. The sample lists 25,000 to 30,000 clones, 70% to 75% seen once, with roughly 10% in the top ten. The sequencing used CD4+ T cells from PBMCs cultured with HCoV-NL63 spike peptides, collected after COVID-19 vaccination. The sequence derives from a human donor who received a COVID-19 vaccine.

The CDR3 is CASSLETGQGTKSPLHF. CDR3 nucleotide sequence: TGCGCCAGCAGCTTGGAGACCGGACAGGGAACAAAGTCACCCCTCCACTTT. The chain uses TRBV5-1 and TRBJ1-6, with TRBD1 matching over 8 bases. With V trimmed by 0 bases and J by 10 bases, 12 bases remained unmatched. The germline gives CDR1 SGHRS, CDR2 YFSETQ. This CDR3 comprises 17 residues.